Listed below are T cell receptor beta chains from one sample, sequenced in a study of T-cell memory formation after mild COVID-19. Via MiXCR, TCRdb re-called the 5' RACE reads, giving one row per CDR3 protein. The sample consists of just under 350,000 distinct CDR3 sequences, under 15% of them appearing once. Sequencing input: PBMCs or a T cell subset sorted from them (not recorded which). Every receptor here comes from a young man who had mild COVID-19 (a few samples of this study predate the infection). Cell type and time point are not known. Each CDR3 is given with its conserved first and last residue. The D gene is left open where the match is weak. The listing skips clone size in some rows; elsewhere it reads once, few, many or a size class.

V gene,D gene,J gene,clone size,CDR3 protein,CDR3 DNA
TRBV29-1,-,TRBJ2-2,-,CSGYTANTGELFF,TGCAGCGGTTACACAGCGAACACCGGGGAGCTGTTTTTT
TRBV6-2/TRBV6-3,-,TRBJ2-6,-,CASSYPQRESGANVLTF,TGTGCCAGCAGTTACCCCCAGAGAGAATCTGGGGCCAACGTCCTGACTTTC
TRBV9,-,TRBJ2-1,few,CASSERGGGINEQFF,TGTGCCAGCAGCGAAAGGGGGGGCGGTATTAATGAGCAGTTCTTC
TRBV12-3/TRBV12-4,TRBD1,TRBJ2-3,few,CASSPQGMGTDTQYF,TGTGCCAGCAGTCCACAGGGGATGGGCACAGATACGCAGTATTTT
TRBV5-1,TRBD1,TRBJ2-5,many,CASSLAGQGAETQYF,TGCGCCAGCAGCTTGGCCGGACAGGGGGCTGAGACCCAGTACTTC
TRBV28,-,TRBJ1-5,-,CASSSTGARSDQPQHF,TGTGCCAGCAGTTCCACGGGGGCGCGTTCAGATCAGCCCCAGCATTTT
TRBV4-2,-,TRBJ2-2,few,CASSQDWDPPVTGELFF,TGTGCCAGCAGCCAAGACTGGGACCCCCCTGTTACCGGGGAGCTGTTTTTT
TRBV6-2/TRBV6-3,TRBD1,TRBJ1-5,few,CASSYPRDRGMDQPQHF,TGTGCCAGCAGTTACCCACGGGACAGGGGTATGGATCAGCCCCAGCATTTT
TRBV5-5,TRBD2,TRBJ2-2,few,CASTTIAGNPGELFF,TGTGCCAGCACCACGATAGCGGGGAATCCCGGGGAGCTGTTTTTT
TRBV12-3/TRBV12-4,TRBD1,TRBJ2-3,-,CASSGTASTDTQYF,TGTGCCAGCAGCGGGACAGCCAGCACAGATACGCAGTATTTT
TRBV10-3,-,TRBJ2-3,-,CAISEADTTSTDTQYF,TGTGCCATCAGTGAGGCGGACACTACTAGCACAGATACGCAGTATTTT